This TCR beta chain appears in the sequencing data of a study of blood T cell repertoires in COVID-19. Trimming stripped 3 bases from V and 2 bases from J, with 17 bases between. The CDR3 spans 17 residues. Germline-derived CDR1 and CDR2 are MNHNS and SASEGT. Data came from immunoSEQ multiplex PCR; TCRdb stores just in-frame clones and leaves some out. The table includes 260,000 or so clones, around 82% detected once. Cohort allocation depended upon clinical history that participants reported. The genes are TRBV6-1 and TRBJ1-5; D may be TRBD1 (5 bases). Sequenced sample: PBMCs or T cells enriched from blood (not recorded which). The source is a woman in her thirties or forties who had been exposed to COVID-19. CDR3 DNA sequence: TGTGCCAGCAGTGACCATAGGTCGGGGGTGGGCAATCAGCCCCAGCATTTT. This codes for CASSDHRSGVGNQPQHF.